A single sample gave rise to the 3 T cell receptor beta chains below, sequenced in a study of T cells after yellow fever vaccination. TCRdb recomputed calls from the 5' RACE reads with MiXCR, one row per CDR3 protein. This table holds roughly 260,000 distinct CDR3 sequences, 10% to 15% found once. The material was CD4+ T cells sorted from PBMCs, obtained 45 days after the yellow fever booster vaccination. These receptors all stem from a man aged 30 to 39 who received the YFV17D yellow fever vaccine.

V is TRBV20-1 and J is TRBJ1-2; 8 nucleotides match TRBD1. The CDR3 sequence is 14 residues long. Germline V gene lookup returns CDR1 DFQATT and CDR2 SNEGSKA (reference sequence). V lost 3 bases and J lost 8; bases outside the gene matches: 11. In DNA, the CDR3 is TGCAGTGCTAGGGATGTCCAGGGGGCGCGGGGCTACACCTTC. Translated: CSARDVQGARGYTF.

This chain links TRBV7-2 with TRBJ2-7; 7 bases match TRBD1. This CDR3 has 14 amino acids. The J segment lost 2 bases and the V segment lost 5 bases, leaving 6 bases of the junction unmatched. Per germline, CDR1 SGHTA and CDR2 FQGNSA. The CDR3 sequence: CASSGQGEPYEQYF. CDR3 DNA sequence: TGTGCCAGCAGCGGGCAGGGGGAACCCTACGAGCAGTACTTC.

This clonotype was detected a few times. The rearrangement joins TRBV5-6 to TRBJ2-1; TRBD2 matches 9 bases. The V segment lost 2 bases and the J segment 2 bases; nucleotides outside the gene matches: 11. The CDR3 totals 18 residues. Germline CDR1 is SGHDT and CDR2 is YYEEEE. CDR3 bases: TGTGCCAGCAGCTTTCGGGGTAGCGGGAGTTCCCCCTACAATGAGCAGTTCTTC. Amino acids: CASSFRGSGSSPYNEQFF.